The 16 T cell receptor beta chains in this list originate from one sample, sequenced in a study of neoadjuvant anti-PD-1 for oral cavity cancer. TCRdb's table, derived via immunoSEQ multiplex PCR, lists solely in-frame clones and lacks some. The sample includes around 68,000 clones, about nine tenths of them seen just once. Time point noted: after neoadjuvant nivolumab, at surgical resection. Here the sequenced sample was PBMCs, taken after nivolumab (anti-PD-1) treatment. These TCRs come from a person aged 40 to 85 with oral cavity squamous cell carcinoma.

This clone has only a few counts. The chain combines TRBV29-1 with TRBJ1-2; no clear D gene. In germline, CDR1 is SQVTM, CDR2 ANQGSEA. Trimming removed 4 bases at V and 7 bases at J, with 16 bases between. The CDR3 totals 13 residues. The CDR3 DNA sequence: TGCAGCGTTGGGGAGGGCAATTGGGGTGGCTACACCTTC. This sequence encodes CSVGEGNWGGYTF.

This rearrangement joins TRBV7-9 to TRBJ1-1, with D unresolved. Trimming removed 6 bases from V and 1 base from J, with 18 bases in between. Germline-derived CDR1 and CDR2 are SEHNR and FQNEAQ (reference sequence). The length of the CDR3 is 16 residues. CDR3 coding DNA: TGTGCCAGCAGTGGTCCCTCGGGCAAAACGAACACTGAAGCTTTCTTT. It specifies CASSGPSGKTNTEAFF.

Here the CDR3 DNA reads TGTGCCAGCTCACCTGGACAGGGTAGCAATCAGCCCCAGCATTTT. Its protein is CASSPGQGSNQPQHF. J is TRBJ1-5 and V is TRBV18, with TRBD1 identical over 8 bases. CDR1 is KGHSH and CDR2 is LQKENI in the germline V gene. V lost 3 bases to trimming and J lost 0 bases; unmatched junction nucleotides: 1. CDR3 length equals 15 residues.

This chain links TRBV10-3 with TRBJ1-1; D possibly corresponds to TRBD1 (5 bases). This CDR3 comprises 13 residues. Germline values: CDR1 ENHRY, CDR2 SYGVKD. Trimming took off 7 bases at V and 0 bases at J, with 9 bases between the two ends. CDR3 sequence: CAITGRLNTEAFF. The CDR3 DNA sequence: TGTGCCATCACGGGACGGTTGAACACTGAAGCTTTCTTT.

This chain links TRBV5-1 with TRBJ1-3; the D is unclear. Germline V lookup: CDR1 SGHRS, CDR2 YFSETQ. The CDR3 contains 16 residues. The V end was cut by 0 bases, the J end by 4 bases, with 14 bases between. CDR3 coding DNA: TGCGCCAGCAGCTTGGCCACCCGGAATGAAGGAAACACCATATATTTT. Translating gives CASSLATRNEGNTIYF. Together with reference TRBV5-1 and TRBJ1-3, the CDR3 gives the full variable domain: KAGVTQTPRYLIKTRGQQVTLSCSPISGHRSVSWYQQTPGQGLQFLFEYFSETQRNKGNFPGRFSGRQFSNSRSEMNVSTLELGDSALYLCASSLATRNEGNTIYFGEGSWLTVV.

The rearrangement joins TRBV5-4 to TRBJ1-3, with D hard to call. From germline, CDR1 is SGHNT and CDR2 YYREEE (reference sequence). CDR3 length equals 16 residues. The V gene lost 0 bases and the J gene lost 0 bases, with 10 bases spanning the gap. The CDR3 bases are TGTGCCAGCAGCTTGGGGACGGCAGTCTCTGGAAACACCATATATTTT. Translated, it gives CASSLGTAVSGNTIYF. The full variable domain, with the rest looked up from reference TRBV5-4 and TRBJ1-3, is ETGVTQSPTHLIKTRGQQVTLRCSSQSGHNTVSWYQQALGQGPQFIFQYYREEENGRGNFPPRFSGLQFPNYSSELNVNALELDDSALYLCASSLGTAVSGNTIYFGEGSWLTVV.

This clone was seen just once. The chain employs TRBV19 and TRBJ1-2; no firm D call. CDR1 LNHDA and CDR2 SQIVND come from the germline V gene (reference sequence). This CDR3 has 16 residues. V gave up 9 bases and J gave up 8 bases, with 28 bases separating them. In DNA, the CDR3 is TGTGCCAGCAAGCGATTCATTACTCAGAGATCGAGGGGCTACACCTTC. Translating it yields CASKRFITQRSRGYTF. The full variable domain, completed using reference TRBV19 and TRBJ1-2, is DGGITQSPKYLFRKEGQNVTLSCEQNLNHDAMYWYRQDPGQGLRLIYYSQIVNDFQKGDIAEGYSVSREKKESFPLTVTSAQKNPTAFYLCASKRFITQRSRGYTFGSGTRLTVV.

In this sample, this clone turned up a few times. This chain links TRBV18 with TRBJ1-5, with D maybe TRBD1 (5 bases). Germline V gene sequence: CDR1 KGHSH, CDR2 LQKENI. With 4 bases removed from V and 4 bases from J, the gap between germline ends came to 17 bases. The CDR3 consists of 16 residues. As DNA, the CDR3 is TGTGCCAGCTCACGGGGGGTAGCGGACGGTAATCAGCCCCAGCATTTT. It translates to CASSRGVADGNQPQHF. The complete variable domain, with remaining parts taken from reference TRBV18 and TRBJ1-5, reads NAGVMQNPRHLVRRRGQEARLRCSPMKGHSHVYWYRQLPEEGLKFMVYLQKENIIDESGMPKERFSAEFPKEGPSILRIQQVVRGDSAAYFCASSRGVADGNQPQHFGDGTRLSIL.

The V call is TRBV27, the J call TRBJ2-7, with D tentatively TRBD2 (6 bases). Trimming removed 8 bases at V and 0 bases at J, with 23 bases between. This CDR3 is 17 amino acids long. Germline V gives CDR1 MNHEY, CDR2 SMNVEV (reference sequence). Here the CDR3 reads CASGRPMSDPHSYEQYF. The CDR3 coding sequence is TGTGCCAGCGGGAGGCCCATGTCGGACCCACACTCCTACGAGCAGTACTTC.

This chain connects TRBV19 to TRBJ2-7; 9 nucleotides agree with TRBD1. This CDR3 has 14 residues. The trim removed 5 bases at V and 2 bases at J, leaving 4 bases unmatched. Germline loops: CDR1 LNHDA, CDR2 SQIVND (reference sequence). Here the CDR3 reads CASSPWTGAYEQYF. Here the CDR3 DNA reads TGTGCCAGTAGTCCATGGACAGGGGCCTACGAGCAGTACTTC.

J is TRBJ2-3 and V is TRBV27; D gene uncertain. The V end was cut by 0 bases, the J end by 1 base, with 2 bases between. Germline loops: CDR1 MNHEY, CDR2 SMNVEV (reference sequence). CDR3 length: 13 amino acids. The CDR3 DNA sequence: TGTGCCAGCAGTTTATCCGGCACAGATACGCAGTATTTT. Amino acids: CASSLSGTDTQYF.

The chain carries TRBV11-3 and TRBJ1-6; no clear D gene. The CDR3 is 17 amino acids. Germline V gene lookup returns CDR1 SGHNT and CDR2 YENEEA. V lost 6 bases and J 7 bases, leaving 22 bases between the germline ends. The chain's CDR3 is CASSQLSAQEQNSPLHF. The CDR3 DNA sequence: TGTGCCAGCAGTCAACTCTCGGCCCAGGAGCAAAATTCACCCCTCCACTTT.

This clone was counted only a few times. CDR3: CASSLGTGGYGYTF. The CDR3 bases are TGTGCCAGCAGCTTAGGGACAGGGGGCTACGGCTACACCTTC. J is TRBJ1-2 and V is TRBV13, with 10 bases lining up with TRBD1. Germline CDR1 and CDR2: PRHDT and FYEKMQ (reference sequence). The CDR3 spans 14 residues. V shed 0 bases and J 8 bases; nucleotides not matched to a gene: 3.

The J gene is TRBJ2-1, the V gene TRBV6-1; 13 bases align to TRBD2. The CDR3 contains 14 residues. With 4 bases clipped from V and 7 bases from J, the junction kept 1 base outside the gene matches. Germline V gene lookup returns CDR1 MNHNS and CDR2 SASEGT. The CDR3 coding sequence is TGTGCCAGCAGTGGGACTAGCGGGGGTAATGAGCAGTTCTTC. Protein: CASSGTSGGNEQFF.

The rearrangement joins TRBV6-6 to TRBJ1-2; D is perhaps TRBD1 (5 bases). Trimming stripped 5 bases from V and 2 bases from J, with 15 bases between. Germline CDR1 MNHNY, CDR2 SVGAGI (reference sequence). The CDR3 spans 15 residues. The CDR3 loop reads CASSPGRRLNYGYTF. The CDR3 DNA follows: TGTGCCAGCAGTCCGGGACGAAGACTCAACTATGGCTACACCTTC.

The CDR3 nucleotides are TGTGCCAGCAGCCTAAACGGGTACACTGAAGCTTTCTTT. Its translation is CASSLNGYTEAFF. J is TRBJ1-1 and V is TRBV11-2; D uncertain. CDR1 and CDR2 from the germline V gene are SGHAT and FQNNGV. V lost 5 bases and J lost 3, with 10 bases in between. This CDR3 region has 13 residues.